The rows below give T cell receptor beta chains drawn from one sample of a study of T cells after yellow fever vaccination. TCRdb processed the 5' RACE reads anew with MiXCR; each CDR3 protein has one entry. This table holds 100,000 to 150,000 distinct CDR3 sequences, nearly 15% found once. This sample comprised CD8+ T cells sorted from PBMCs, obtained 5 days after the yellow fever booster vaccination. The source of these receptors is a man between 18 and 35 years old who received the YFV17D yellow fever vaccine. CDR3s leave out the opening cysteine and the closing phenylalanine or tryptophan.

j_call v_call cdr3_aa
TRBJ2-1 TRBV12-3/TRBV12-4 ASSSWGAGGNEQF
TRBJ2-2 TRBV4-1 ASSQERSGVRTGELF
TRBJ1-1 TRBV7-9 ASSLGGDGTEAF
TRBJ2-4 TRBV11-2 ASSLGVRGAKNIQY
TRBJ1-1 TRBV29-1 SVVGQGLAF
TRBJ2-7 TRBV5-1 ASSPGIYSSYEQY
TRBJ1-1 TRBV7-6 ASSALLDTEAF
TRBJ1-1 TRBV7-9 ASSLDRDDTEAF
TRBJ1-1 TRBV25-1 ASSRLEDTEAF
TRBJ1-3 TRBV9 ASSLEEGLDSGNTIY
TRBJ2-1 TRBV5-1 ASSSPREIYNEQF
TRBJ1-1 TRBV27 ASSVNMGNTEAF
TRBJ2-1 TRBV11-2 ASSLEGRSSYNEQF
TRBJ2-1 TRBV11-2 ASSLGLHGSRPNEQF
TRBJ2-3 TRBV7-9 ASSGTGTGATDTQY
TRBJ1-1 TRBV2 ASSDPGTEAF
TRBJ1-1 TRBV20-1 SARSGVTEAF
TRBJ2-3 TRBV9 ASSVEVGRGGNTDTQY
TRBJ1-6 TRBV20-1 SAPENPSSYNSPLH
TRBJ2-3 TRBV14 ASSRGVGAQY
TRBJ2-3 TRBV4-3 ASSARPSGGGDTQY
TRBJ1-5 TRBV6-1 ASSIRDYSNQPQH
TRBJ1-6 TRBV6-2/TRBV6-3 ASSSLTGENSPLH